This entry lists 23 T cell receptor beta chains sequenced from one sample in a study of shared clonotypes between healthy human individuals. Assay used: immunoSEQ multiplex PCR; TCRdb lists only in-frame clones, some missing. The repertoire holds about 470,000 clones, with 70% to 80% as singletons. The sequencing sample was made of PBMCs. Every receptor here comes from a woman aged 40-49 years in good health. Some clones in this sample may be carry-over from other donors' samples.

V and J are TRBV27 and TRBJ2-5; 7 bases align to TRBD1. The junction had 7 bases not matched to a gene; V was cut back by 5 bases and J by 1 base. CDR1 and CDR2 (germline): MNHEY, SMNVEV (reference sequence). This CDR3 is built from 15 residues. The CDR3 DNA is TGTGCCAGCAGTCTCACGGGACAGCCCCAAGAGACCCAGTACTTC. Its protein is CASSLTGQPQETQYF.

There are a few counts of this clone. CDR3 nucleotides: TGTGCCAGCTCACCATGGGGACAGGCAAGGAACGCCATATATTTT. It encodes CASSPWGQARNAIYF. This chain connects TRBV18 to TRBJ1-3, with TRBD1 matching over 8 bases. The CDR3 extends over 15 amino acids. From germline, CDR1 is KGHSH and CDR2 LQKENI. V shed 2 bases, J shed 11 bases, and the junction held 11 bases outside the gene matches.

The chain links TRBV7-2 to TRBJ2-3; unclear D gene. The CDR3 totals 16 residues. V lost 0 bases to trimming and J lost 2 bases, with 12 bases between them. Germline V CDR1 and CDR2: SGHTA, FQGNSA. The CDR3 here is CASSLALEVPTDTQYF. The CDR3 region has the DNA TGTGCCAGCAGCTTAGCCCTAGAAGTCCCCACAGATACGCAGTATTTT.

The chain has TRBV27 and TRBJ2-3; no reliable D call. CDR3 length equals 14 residues. V lost 0 bases and J 9 bases, leaving 13 bases between the germline ends. From germline, CDR1 is MNHEY and CDR2 SMNVEV (reference sequence). This CDR3 is CASSLSSGAWTQYF. CDR3 bases: TGTGCCAGCAGTTTATCCTCCGGAGCATGGACGCAGTATTTT.

This clone showed up many times. J is TRBJ2-5 and V is TRBV7-2; TRBD2 matches at 14 bases. This CDR3 is built from 17 residues. Germline trimming cut 5 bases from V and 4 bases from J; bases unmatched to any gene: 9. CDR1 is SGHTA, CDR2 FQGNSA, per germline. The CDR3 DNA reads TGTGCCAGCAGCACAGCCGGGACTAGCGGGAGTGGAGAGACCCAGTACTTC. Protein sequence: CASSTAGTSGSGETQYF.

In nucleotides, the CDR3 is TGTGCCAGCTCATCGCGCGCGGACAGGGGGAGCGATGAGCAGTTCTTC. Protein product: CASSSRADRGSDEQFF. J is TRBJ2-1 and V is TRBV18, with 10 positions matching TRBD1. The CDR3 runs to 16 residues. Germline V CDR1 and CDR2: KGHSH, LQKENI. V was pared by 5 bases and J by 8 bases, with 12 bases of the junction left unmatched.

This chain uses TRBV2 with TRBJ2-7; TRBD1 is a possible D gene (7 bases). In germline, CDR1 is SNHLY, CDR2 FYNNEI. This CDR3 contains 13 residues. Trimming shortened V by 6 bases and J by 3 bases, and 12 bases separated the two germline ends. The CDR3 DNA is TGTGCCAGCAGGGGGGGACAGAACTACGAGCAGTACTTC. Amino acids: CASRGGQNYEQYF.

The rearrangement joins TRBV9 to TRBJ1-2; 8 nucleotides agree with TRBD1. CDR1 and CDR2 from the germline V gene are SGDLS and YYNGEE. This CDR3 comprises 16 residues. J gave up 4 bases and V 4 bases, and 12 bases lay outside the gene matches. The CDR3 is CASSKTPQGAPYGYTF. In nucleotides, the CDR3 is TGTGCCAGCAGCAAAACCCCTCAGGGGGCTCCCTATGGCTACACCTTC.

The CDR3 protein is CASSSTPYEQYF. The CDR3 nucleotides are TGTGCCAGTAGTTCGACCCCCTACGAGCAGTACTTC. The gene calls are TRBV19 and TRBJ2-7, with no clear D. The ends were cut back, 5 bases at V and 2 bases at J, with 7 bases in the middle. Germline CDR1 and CDR2: LNHDA and SQIVND (reference sequence). The CDR3 contains 12 residues.

This rearrangement joins TRBV7-9 to TRBJ2-1; 9 bases match TRBD2. V trimming: 11 bases; J trimming: 4 bases; junction bases outside the gene matches: 6. The CDR3 sequence is 13 residues long. The germline V gene has CDR1 SEHNR and CDR2 FQNEAQ (reference sequence). This chain's CDR3 is CAGSLAGYNEQFF. CDR3 DNA: TGTGCCGGGTCGCTAGCGGGATACAATGAGCAGTTCTTC.

This rearrangement joins TRBV11-2 to TRBJ1-4, with 7 nucleotides matching TRBD1. The CDR3 loop spans 15 amino acids. The junction had 8 bases not matched to a gene; V was cut back by 4 bases and J by 6 bases. Germline V gives CDR1 SGHAT, CDR2 FQNNGV. The CDR3 region is CASSSLRDSYEKLFF. CDR3 in DNA: TGTGCCAGCAGCTCCCTCCGGGACAGCTATGAAAAACTGTTTTTT.

The CDR3 loop reads CASSSTGGYGYTF. For the CDR3, the DNA is TGTGCCAGCAGCTCTACAGGGGGCTATGGCTACACCTTC. The rearrangement links TRBV7-3 to TRBJ1-2; 8 bases line up with TRBD1. CDR1 SGHTA and CDR2 FQGTGA come from the germline V gene. The CDR3 loop spans 13 amino acids. The V and J ends lost 4 bases and 4 bases, in that order; junction bases with no gene match: 2.

The V and J genes are TRBV15 and TRBJ1-2, with 7 bases that match TRBD1. Looked up from germline, CDR1 is LNHNV and CDR2 is YYDKDF (reference sequence). J lost 7 bases, V lost 5 bases, and 10 bases had no gene match. The CDR3 is 14 amino acids. The CDR3 here is CATSANRQGGGYTF. Written as DNA, the CDR3 is TGTGCCACCAGCGCCAACAGGCAGGGGGGTGGCTACACCTTC. Full variable domain (remainder filled in from reference TRBV15 and TRBJ1-2): DAMVIQNPRYQVTQFGKPVTLSCSQTLNHNVMYWYQQKSSQAPKLLFHYYDKDFNNEADTPDNFQSRRPNTSFCFLDIRSPGLGDTAMYLCATSANRQGGGYTFGSGTRLTVV.

As to this clone: At the DNA level, this CDR3 is encoded by other sequences in the same sample as well. CDR3 DNA sequence: TGTGCCAGCAGTGTGGACAGGGGGGGTGAGACCCAGTACTTC. Protein product: CASSVDRGGETQYF. The V and J genes are TRBV2 and TRBJ2-5; 10 bases line up with TRBD1. The CDR3 is made up of 14 amino acids. Germline loops: CDR1 SNHLY, CDR2 FYNNEI. Trimming removed 4 bases from V and 5 bases from J; junction bases left unmatched: 4.

V gene TRBV29-1 combines with J gene TRBJ2-7, with D maybe TRBD1 (6 bases). Germline CDR1 reads SQVTM; CDR2 reads ANQGSEA. This CDR3 has 15 residues. Deletions cut 1 base from V and 2 bases from J, with 15 bases between. The CDR3 DNA reads as TGCAGCGTTGAAGGGGGGCGGAACCCCCCCTACGAGCAGTACTTC. The encoded protein is CSVEGGRNPPYEQYF.

This clone was recorded at least ten times. The chain combines TRBV2 with TRBJ2-7, with 11 bases aligning to TRBD2. The CDR3 runs to 16 residues. Germline values: CDR1 SNHLY, CDR2 FYNNEI. V shed 3 bases and J 6 bases; nucleotides not matched to a gene: 10. The CDR3 loop is CASSEMLAGGLGEQYF. The CDR3 DNA is TGTGCCAGCAGTGAGATGTTAGCGGGAGGGCTGGGCGAGCAGTACTTC. Variable domain in full (rest from reference TRBV2 and TRBJ2-7): EPEVTQTPSHQVTQMGQEVILRCVPISNHLYFYWYRQILGQKVEFLVSFYNNEISEKSEIFDDQFSVERPDGSNFTLKIRSTKLEDSAMYFCASSEMLAGGLGEQYFGPGTRLTVT.

A note on this clone: Other DNA sequences in the sample encode the same CDR3. The chain carries TRBV7-2 and TRBJ2-7, with 14 bases lining up with TRBD2. CDR1 and CDR2 (germline): SGHTA, FQGNSA. The CDR3 covers 15 residues. The ends lost 5 bases at V and 3 bases at J; junction bases unmatched: 3. CDR3 DNA sequence: TGTGCCAGCAGCCCTGGGACTAGCGGGAGCTACGAGCAGTACTTC. Translation: CASSPGTSGSYEQYF.

This chain joins TRBV6-1 and TRBJ2-2; D possibly corresponds to TRBD1 (6 bases). This CDR3 has 14 amino acids. Trimming pared 2 bases from V and 7 bases from J, leaving 11 bases between. Germline CDR1 MNHNS, CDR2 SASEGT. The CDR3 is CASSEMGAGGELFF. The CDR3 DNA reads TGTGCCAGCAGTGAAATGGGGGCTGGCGGGGAGCTGTTTTTT.

A word on this clone: The same CDR3 also results from other DNA sequences found in this sample. This sequence joins TRBV19 and TRBJ2-7; TRBD2 agrees at 7 bases. Looked up from germline, CDR1 is LNHDA and CDR2 is SQIVND (reference sequence). This CDR3 is 15 amino acids long. V lost 3 bases, J lost 0 bases, and 5 bases stayed unmatched. CDR3 sequence reads: CASSIRASGSYEQYF. The CDR3 nucleotides are TGTGCCAGTAGTATTCGGGCTAGCGGCTCCTACGAGCAGTACTTC.

J is TRBJ2-7 and V is TRBV11-3; D possibly corresponds to TRBD1 (5 bases). Trimming shortened V by 5 bases and J by 3 bases, and 8 bases separated the two germline ends. The CDR3 extends over 12 amino acids. The germline gives CDR1 SGHNT, CDR2 YENEEA. For the CDR3, the DNA is TGTGCCAGCAGCGCTGACAGCTACGAGCAGTACTTC. This translates into CASSADSYEQYF.

The V and J genes are TRBV6-6 and TRBJ2-3, with D hard to call. V lost 2 bases, J lost 1 base, and 7 bases lay in between. The CDR3 loop spans 14 amino acids. Per germline, CDR1 MNHNY and CDR2 SVGAGI (reference sequence). The CDR3, as DNA: TGTGCCAGCAGTTACAGGGTGGGCACAGATACGCAGTATTTT. It codes for CASSYRVGTDTQYF.

The rearrangement links TRBV6-1 to TRBJ2-7; the D is unclear. This CDR3 comprises 14 residues. V lost 4 bases to trimming and J lost 4 bases, with 14 bases between them. The V gene's germline CDR1 is MNHNS and CDR2 SASEGT. The CDR3 DNA is TGTGCCAGCAGTGTTTCCGGCCCCGGTTACGAGCAGTACTTC. As protein: CASSVSGPGYEQYF.

CDR3 protein: CASSQDPGVGYEQYF. The CDR3 coding sequence is TGCGCCAGCAGCCAAGATCCGGGAGTGGGTTACGAGCAGTACTTC. The chain links TRBV4-1 to TRBJ2-7, with a possible D match to TRBD2 (6 bases). V lost 0 bases and J lost 4, with 13 bases in between. The CDR3 consists of 15 residues. Germline loops: CDR1 MGHRA, CDR2 YSYEKL.